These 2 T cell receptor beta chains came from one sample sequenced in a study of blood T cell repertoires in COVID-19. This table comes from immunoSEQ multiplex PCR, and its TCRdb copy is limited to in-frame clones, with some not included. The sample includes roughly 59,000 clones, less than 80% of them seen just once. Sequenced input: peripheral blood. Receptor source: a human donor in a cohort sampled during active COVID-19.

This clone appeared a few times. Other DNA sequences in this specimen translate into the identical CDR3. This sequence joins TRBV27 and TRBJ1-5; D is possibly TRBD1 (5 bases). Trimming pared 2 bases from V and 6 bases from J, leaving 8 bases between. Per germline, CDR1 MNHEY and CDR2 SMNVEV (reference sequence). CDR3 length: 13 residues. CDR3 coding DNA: TGTGCCAGCAGTTTAGCGGGGGGTCAGCCCCAGCATTTT. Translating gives CASSLAGGQPQHF.

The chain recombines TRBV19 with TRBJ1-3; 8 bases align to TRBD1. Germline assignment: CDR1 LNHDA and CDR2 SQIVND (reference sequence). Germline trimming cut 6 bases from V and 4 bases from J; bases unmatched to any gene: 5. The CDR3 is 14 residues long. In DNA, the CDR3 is TGTGCCAGTAGGACAGGGGCTGGCGGAAACACCATATATTTT. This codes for CASRTGAGGNTIYF.